This section outlines one T cell receptor (beta chain) sequence together with its context. Its antigen remains unknown. Method: immunoSEQ multiplex PCR; TCRdb's copy keeps in-frame clones and lacks some. The sample lists about 110,000 clones, 92% seen once, with about 3.3% in the top ten. These data belong to a study of CD4+ T cells in melanoma. Trimming stripped 0 bases from V and 5 bases from J, with 10 bases between. Germline V CDR1 and CDR2: MGHRA, YSYEKL. This CDR3 has 14 residues. The study, taken as a whole, reports: CD8+ T cell, macrophage and B cell function reportedly correlated with neoantigen-specific CD4+ T cells. In melanoma, neoantigen-specific CD4+ T cells reportedly differed in differentiation state.

The clonotype originates from a human donor with melanoma. The rearrangement links TRBV4-1 to TRBJ2-5; D perhaps matches TRBD1 (5 bases). The sample comprised peripheral blood. This CDR3 reads CASSQDREYETQYF. CDR3 coding DNA: TGCGCCAGCAGCCAAGACAGGGAATACGAGACCCAGTACTTC.